This note documents a single T cell receptor beta chain sequence. This sample is part of a study of blood T cell repertoires in COVID-19. At the level of the study: COVID-19 samples collected from the United States, Italy and Spain covered acute and convalescent phases. The cDNA or gDNA used as material had been derived from T cells, B-cell-depleted T cells, or PBMCs.

This CDR3 is built from 14 residues. Looked up from germline, CDR1 is LNHDA and CDR2 is SQIVND (reference sequence). The V gene end was trimmed by 8 bases and the J gene end by 6 bases; junction bases not matched to a gene: 9. The authors' processing: Amplification of reference gene primers provided the estimated nucleated cell counts. TCRdb's table, derived via immunoSEQ multiplex PCR, lists solely in-frame clones and lacks some. V and J calls and clone size are copied from that table; D and trimming were computed from the DNA. Of under 150,000 clones in the sample, 79% were seen once. The sample consisted of peripheral blood. This receptor was taken from a man in his fifties or sixties with active or convalescent COVID-19. The chain is built from TRBV19 and TRBJ1-5; TRBD1 matches at 8 bases. The CDR3 is CASYPDRVGQPQHF. CDR3 nucleotide sequence: TGTGCCAGTTACCCGGACAGGGTCGGTCAGCCCCAGCATTTT.